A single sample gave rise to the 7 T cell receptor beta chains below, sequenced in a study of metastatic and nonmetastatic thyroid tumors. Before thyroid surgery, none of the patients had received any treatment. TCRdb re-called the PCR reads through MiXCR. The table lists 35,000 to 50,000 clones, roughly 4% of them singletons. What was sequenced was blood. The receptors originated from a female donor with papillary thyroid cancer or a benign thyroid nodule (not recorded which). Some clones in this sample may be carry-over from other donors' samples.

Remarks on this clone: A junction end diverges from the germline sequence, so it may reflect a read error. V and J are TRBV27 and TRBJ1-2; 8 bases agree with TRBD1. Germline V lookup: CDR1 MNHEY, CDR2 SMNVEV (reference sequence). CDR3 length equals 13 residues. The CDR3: CVSSPRGLGGYTF. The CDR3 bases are TGTGTCAGCAGCCCCAGGGGGCTCGGCGGCTACACCTTC.

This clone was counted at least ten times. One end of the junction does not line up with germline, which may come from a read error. As DNA, the CDR3 is TGCAGTGCTGGAGATGGGGACATCACATCACCCCTCCACTTT. Its protein product is CSAGDGDITSPLHF. The J gene is TRBJ1-6, the V gene TRBV20-1, with D possibly being TRBD1 (6 bases). Germline loops: CDR1 DFQATT, CDR2 SNEGSKA (reference sequence). This CDR3 comprises 14 residues.

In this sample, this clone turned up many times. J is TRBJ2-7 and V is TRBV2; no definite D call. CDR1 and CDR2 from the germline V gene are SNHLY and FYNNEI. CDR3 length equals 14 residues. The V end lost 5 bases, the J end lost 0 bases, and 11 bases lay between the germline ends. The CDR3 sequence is CASSPGSSSYEQYF. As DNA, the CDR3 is TGTGCCAGCAGTCCGGGTTCTAGCTCCTACGAGCAGTACTTC.

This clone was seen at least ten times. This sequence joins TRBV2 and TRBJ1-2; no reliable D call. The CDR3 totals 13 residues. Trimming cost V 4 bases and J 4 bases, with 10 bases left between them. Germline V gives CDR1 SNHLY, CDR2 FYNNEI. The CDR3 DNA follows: TGTGCCAGCAGTGCGGACGGGAGCTATGGCTACACCTTC. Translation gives CASSADGSYGYTF.

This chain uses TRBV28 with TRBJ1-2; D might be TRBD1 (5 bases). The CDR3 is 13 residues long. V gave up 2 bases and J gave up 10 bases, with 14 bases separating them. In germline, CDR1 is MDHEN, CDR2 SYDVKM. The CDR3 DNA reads TGTGCCAGCAGTTTAGGAGGGCGGGACGACTACACCTTC. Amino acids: CASSLGGRDDYTF.

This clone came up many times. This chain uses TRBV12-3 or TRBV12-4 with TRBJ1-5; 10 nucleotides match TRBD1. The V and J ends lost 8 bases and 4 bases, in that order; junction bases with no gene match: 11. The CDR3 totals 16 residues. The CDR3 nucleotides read TGTGCCAGCCTTCGGGACAGGGGTTTGGAAAATCAGCCCCAGCATTTT. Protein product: CASLRDRGLENQPQHF.

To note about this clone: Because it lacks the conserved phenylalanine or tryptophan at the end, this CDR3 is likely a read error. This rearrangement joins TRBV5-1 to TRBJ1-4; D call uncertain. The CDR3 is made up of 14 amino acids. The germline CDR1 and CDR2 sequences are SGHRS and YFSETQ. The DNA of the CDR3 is TGCGCCAGCAGCTTGGGGCAGGATAATGAAAAGCTGTTTTTA. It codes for CASSLGQDNEKLFL.